The entry below describes one TCR beta chain. TCRdb's table, derived via immunoSEQ multiplex PCR, lists solely in-frame clones and lacks some. The sample consists of about 300,000 clones, 76% of them appearing once. Germline CDR1 is SGHVS and CDR2 is FQNEAQ. Trimming cost V 5 bases and J 7 bases; bases outside gene matches: 9. CDR3 size: 16 residues. These data come from a study of cytotoxic CD8 clonotypes in ibrutinib-treated CLL. The sequence derives from a human donor with chronic lymphocytic leukemia. This specimen was PBMCs, taken at disease progression, from a patient treated with ibrutinib. J is TRBJ2-5 and V is TRBV7-8, with 14 bases fitting TRBD2. The CDR3 here is CASSSPGLAGAGTQYF. The CDR3 nucleotides are TGTGCCAGCAGCAGCCCGGGACTAGCGGGAGCGGGGACCCAGTACTTC.